One and the same sample provided the 17 T cell receptor beta chains below, sequenced in a study of blood T cell repertoires in COVID-19. This table comes from immunoSEQ multiplex PCR, and its TCRdb copy is limited to in-frame clones, with some not included. The sample has 150,000 to 200,000 clones; 84% are singletons. The sequenced sample consisted of peripheral blood. These receptors originate from a man aged 18 to 29 with active or convalescent COVID-19.

This clone occurred once. The V gene is TRBV6-4, the J gene TRBJ1-1; TRBD1 might be the D (6 bases). V was cut by 6 bases and J by 2 bases, with 16 bases left in between. The CDR3 length is 15 residues. Germline V lookup: CDR1 MRHNA, CDR2 SNTAGT. This CDR3 is CASRPPGQGNTEAFF. The CDR3 coding sequence is TGTGCCAGCAGACCTCCGGGACAAGGAAACACTGAAGCTTTCTTT.

The chain combines TRBV19 with TRBJ2-2; D is perhaps TRBD1 (6 bases). CDR1 is LNHDA, CDR2 SQIVND, per germline (reference sequence). The length of the CDR3 is 14 residues. V lost 4 bases to trimming and J lost 5 bases, with 11 bases between them. CDR3 DNA sequence: TGTGCCAGTAGTACGAAACAGGGAACCGGGGAGCTGTTTTTT. Translated, it gives CASSTKQGTGELFF.

The chain recombines TRBV27 with TRBJ2-7; 7 bases match TRBD1. V trimming: 7 bases; J trimming: 2 bases; junction bases outside the gene matches: 11. Germline CDR1 and CDR2: MNHEY and SMNVEV (reference sequence). This CDR3 contains 15 residues. This CDR3 reads CASKFARDRAYEQYF. CDR3 sequence (DNA): TGTGCCAGCAAATTTGCCCGGGACAGAGCCTACGAGCAGTACTTC.

The chain is built from TRBV10-1 and TRBJ2-5, with 8 positions matching TRBD1. This CDR3 has 16 residues. In germline, CDR1 is WNHNN, CDR2 SYGVQD (reference sequence). The V segment lost 5 bases and the J segment 5 bases; nucleotides outside the gene matches: 13. CDR3 nucleotide sequence: TGCGCCAGCAGTTATCAGGGGGCGCGAGGGCAGGAGACCCAGTACTTC. Translated: CASSYQGARGQETQYF.

The chain recombines TRBV9 with TRBJ2-1; TRBD2 agrees at 7 bases. Trimming removed 4 bases from V and 4 bases from J; junction bases left unmatched: 8. This CDR3 comprises 15 residues. The germline V gene has CDR1 SGDLS and CDR2 YYNGEE. For the CDR3, the DNA is TGTGCCAGCAGCCCGACCGGGACTAATTACAATGAGCAGTTCTTC. Protein sequence: CASSPTGTNYNEQFF.

The chain employs TRBV18 and TRBJ2-3; 8 bases align to TRBD2. CDR3 size: 17 residues. Germline CDR1 reads KGHSH; CDR2 reads LQKENI. V was clipped by 0 bases and J by 2 bases; unmatched bases: 7. This CDR3 reads CASSPPTSGPLTDTQYF. CDR3 in DNA: TGTGCCAGCTCACCACCTACTAGCGGACCGCTCACAGATACGCAGTATTTT.

A few counts support this clone. This rearrangement joins TRBV7-9 to TRBJ2-1; 9 bases agree with TRBD2. The CDR3 consists of 15 residues. Germline V gene data show CDR1 as SEHNR and CDR2 as FQNEAQ (reference sequence). V dropped 4 bases and J dropped 6; count of bases not matched to a gene: 7. The CDR3, as DNA: TGTGCCAGCAGCTCTCAGCGGGGGGCGCTCAATGAGCAGTTCTTC. Translating gives CASSSQRGALNEQFF.

V and J are TRBV5-4 and TRBJ1-2, with 7 bases that match TRBD1. The germline V gene encodes CDR1 SGHNT and CDR2 YYREEE (reference sequence). The junction had 9 bases not matched to a gene; V was cut back by 3 bases and J by 13 bases. There are 12 residues in the CDR3. CDR3 residues: CASSSWDRMVTF. CDR3 bases: TGTGCCAGCAGCTCGTGGGACAGAATGGTCACCTTC.

This clone was detected a few times. The chain employs TRBV19 and TRBJ2-5; 7 bases map to TRBD2. The V gene end was trimmed by 7 bases and the J gene end by 2 bases; junction bases not matched to a gene: 13. Germline-derived CDR1 and CDR2 are LNHDA and SQIVND (reference sequence). The CDR3 runs to 16 residues. CDR3 in DNA: TGTGCCAGTACCCTAACCGGGTCGCGGGAGCAAGAGACCCAGTACTTC. Amino acids: CASTLTGSREQETQYF.

The rearrangement joins TRBV18 to TRBJ1-2; 7 bases map to TRBD1. V shed 2 bases and J 2 bases; nucleotides not matched to a gene: 5. CDR1 is KGHSH and CDR2 is LQKENI in the germline V gene. The CDR3 covers 15 residues. Here the CDR3 DNA reads TGTGCCAGCTCACCATTCGAGACAGGGAACTATGGCTACACCTTC. Translating it yields CASSPFETGNYGYTF.

This chain links TRBV6-6 with TRBJ2-4; D ambiguous. This CDR3 has 16 residues. Germline values: CDR1 MNHNY, CDR2 SVGAGI (reference sequence). V was pared by 0 bases and J by 0 bases, with 9 bases between. Written as DNA, the CDR3 is TGTGCCAGCAGTTACTCGTACCGACTAGCCAAAAACATTCAGTACTTC. Translation gives CASSYSYRLAKNIQYF.

The rearrangement joins TRBV3-1 (or the pseudogene TRBV3-2) to TRBJ2-1, with 12 positions matching TRBD1. With 7 bases clipped from V and 7 bases from J, the junction kept 8 bases outside the gene matches. The CDR3 spans 15 residues. Germline V CDR1 and CDR2: LGHDT, YNNKEL (reference sequence). This CDR3 is CASTPGQGAGNEQFF. The CDR3 nucleotides read TGTGCCAGCACCCCGGGACAGGGGGCAGGTAATGAGCAGTTCTTC.

V is TRBV7-2 and J is TRBJ1-5, with D perhaps TRBD1 (5 bases). V lost 4 bases and J lost 3, with 10 bases in between. Germline V gene lookup returns CDR1 SGHTA and CDR2 FQGNSA. This CDR3 contains 14 residues. The CDR3 nucleotides read TGTGCCAGCAGCTCGGGACTCCTCAATCAGCCCCAGCATTTT. It translates to CASSSGLLNQPQHF.

This clone was counted a few times. At the DNA level, this CDR3 is encoded by other sequences in the same sample as well. The gene calls are TRBV18 and TRBJ1-5; no reliable D call. This CDR3 region has 13 residues. V shed 5 bases and J shed 0 bases, with 5 bases lying between them. The germline gives CDR1 KGHSH, CDR2 LQKENI. CDR3 amino acids: CASSTDSNQPQHF. The CDR3 coding sequence is TGTGCCAGCTCAACAGATAGCAATCAGCCCCAGCATTTT.

The genes are TRBV5-8 and TRBJ2-3; TRBD2 matches at 7 bases. Germline lookup yields CDR1 SGHTS and CDR2 YDEGEE. This CDR3 has 14 amino acids. J gave up 6 bases and V 4 bases, and 8 bases lay outside the gene matches. The CDR3 nucleotides are TGTGCCAGCAGCCTACGACTAGCTTCTGATACGCAGTATTTT. It codes for CASSLRLASDTQYF.

The rearrangement joins TRBV7-9 to TRBJ2-7; possibly TRBD2 for D (6 bases). CDR1 is SEHNR, CDR2 FQNEAQ, per germline (reference sequence). V lost 4 bases, J lost 0 bases, and 13 bases lay in between. The CDR3 extends over 15 amino acids. CDR3 amino acids: CASSYAGTYSYEQYF. In nucleotides, the CDR3 is TGTGCCAGCAGCTACGCCGGGACTTACTCCTACGAGCAGTACTTC.

The V and J genes are TRBV28 and TRBJ2-7; a weak D match, TRBD2 (6 bases). Between the trimmed V and J ends, which lost 6 bases and 3 bases, there was a span of 21 bases. The CDR3 is 16 residues long. Looked up from germline, CDR1 is MDHEN and CDR2 is SYDVKM. The CDR3 loop reads CASSYGGGVKNYEQYF. In DNA form, the CDR3 reads TGTGCCAGCAGCTACGGAGGAGGGGTCAAAAACTACGAGCAGTACTTC.